Following are 24 T cell receptor beta chains from one sample sequenced in a study of blood T cell repertoires in COVID-19. Profiled with immunoSEQ multiplex PCR; TCRdb holds only in-frame clones, not every one. The data contain 490,000 or so clones, about nine tenths of them seen just once; the ten biggest clones take up approximately 8.3%. The source material was PBMCs or T cells enriched from blood (not recorded which). The receptors originated from a woman aged 60-75 years who had recovered from COVID-19.

The chain uses TRBV10-2 and TRBJ2-5; 11 bases are a match to TRBD1. Trimming at V came to 6 bases and at J to 5 bases, leaving 14 bases not matched to a gene. This CDR3 region has 17 residues. Germline V gene sequence: CDR1 WSHSY, CDR2 SAAADI. CDR3 nucleotide sequence: TGCGCCAGCAGGCCCGGGACAGGGGGTCGCTACCGGGAGACCCAGTACTTC. This translates into CASRPGTGGRYRETQYF.

This clone has a handful of counts. This chain joins TRBV18 and TRBJ1-2; weak D call: TRBD1 (5 bases). The CDR3 spans 15 residues. Germline loops: CDR1 KGHSH, CDR2 LQKENI. V was trimmed by 4 bases and J by 2 bases, leaving 14 bases between them. This CDR3 is CASSLYTGANYGYTF. CDR3 DNA sequence: TGTGCCAGCTCACTTTATACAGGAGCCAACTATGGCTACACCTTC.

The chain is built from TRBV5-1 and TRBJ2-7; 7 nucleotides agree with TRBD1. The CDR3 spans 14 residues. Trimming cost V 0 bases and J 7 bases; bases outside gene matches: 7. Germline values: CDR1 SGHRS, CDR2 YFSETQ. Written as DNA, the CDR3 is TGCGCCAGCAGCTTGGCGACAGGGCTGGGAGAGCAGTACTTC. This encodes CASSLATGLGEQYF.

This chain joins TRBV3-1 (or the pseudogene TRBV3-2) and TRBJ2-7; a possible D gene is TRBD1 (7 bases). The CDR3 is 16 amino acids. The V end lost 2 bases, the J end lost 5 bases, and 19 bases lay between the germline ends. In germline, CDR1 is LGHDT, CDR2 YNNKEL (reference sequence). The DNA of the CDR3 is TGTGCCAGCAGCCAACCAACCGGCGGAGGGGGCAACGAGCAGTACTTC. Protein: CASSQPTGGGGNEQYF.

This chain connects TRBV5-1 to TRBJ2-3, with TRBD1 as a possible D gene (5 bases). V gave up 1 base and J gave up 3 bases, with 9 bases separating them. Germline loops: CDR1 SGHRS, CDR2 YFSETQ. CDR3 length equals 14 residues. The CDR3 spells CASSLRAGTDTQYF. DNA for the CDR3: TGCGCCAGCAGCTTGAGGGCAGGGACAGATACGCAGTATTTT.

This clone was counted once. This rearrangement joins TRBV5-8 to TRBJ1-5; tentative D call: TRBD1 (6 bases). Germline V gene data show CDR1 as SGHTS and CDR2 as YDEGEE. CDR3 size: 15 residues. V was pared by 0 bases and J by 5 bases, with 12 bases between. CDR3 loop: CASSLAGGGHQPQHF. The CDR3 nucleotides are TGTGCCAGCAGCTTGGCGGGGGGGGGCCATCAGCCCCAGCATTTT.

The rearrangement joins TRBV7-2 to TRBJ2-2; TRBD2 is a possible D gene (6 bases). CDR3 size: 14 residues. Per the germline V gene, CDR1 is SGHTA and CDR2 is FQGNSA. Trimming cost V 8 bases and J 4 bases, with 14 bases left between them. CDR3 loop: CASRLVASTGELFF. As DNA, the CDR3 is TGTGCCAGCCGACTAGTGGCCAGCACCGGGGAGCTGTTTTTT.

The CDR3 DNA sequence: TGTGCCAGCAGCCAACTCGGGACAGGGGACTATAATTCACCCCTCCACTTT. Translating it yields CASSQLGTGDYNSPLHF. The chain recombines TRBV3-1 (or the pseudogene TRBV3-2) with TRBJ1-6, with 10 positions matching TRBD1. CDR1 and CDR2 (germline): LGHDT, YNNKEL (reference sequence). CDR3 length equals 17 residues. The J segment lost 3 bases and the V segment lost 2 bases, leaving 4 bases of the junction unmatched.

CDR3 DNA sequence: TGTGCCAGTAGTATATCAGGTTCCCTAGGGGAGCTGTTTTTT. It encodes CASSISGSLGELFF. The genes are TRBV19 and TRBJ2-2, with D hard to call. The ends were cut back, 2 bases at V and 8 bases at J, with 12 bases in the middle. The CDR3 is 14 amino acids. CDR1 is LNHDA, CDR2 SQIVND, per germline (reference sequence). The whole variable domain, filled in from reference TRBV19 and TRBJ2-2, reads DGGITQSPKYLFRKEGQNVTLSCEQNLNHDAMYWYRQDPGQGLRLIYYSQIVNDFQKGDIAEGYSVSREKKESFPLTVTSAQKNPTAFYLCASSISGSLGELFFGEGSRLTVL.

The CDR3 coding sequence is TGCGCCAGCAGCACAGGGGTGAACACTGAAGCTTTCTTT. Translating gives CASSTGVNTEAFF. This sequence joins TRBV5-1 and TRBJ1-1, with 7 bases fitting TRBD1. The V and J ends lost 4 bases and 0 bases, in that order; junction bases with no gene match: 0. The CDR3 is made up of 13 amino acids. Germline CDR1 and CDR2: SGHRS and YFSETQ.

The chain is built from TRBV25-1 and TRBJ2-3; 9 bases map to TRBD1. V gave up 6 bases and J gave up 2 bases; unmatched junction bases: 3. Germline CDR1 reads MGHDK; CDR2 reads SYGVNS. This CDR3 is 14 amino acids long. For the CDR3, the DNA is TGTGCCAGCAGGACAGGGGGGACCACAGATACGCAGTATTTT. Translation: CASRTGGTTDTQYF.

V is TRBV5-4 and J is TRBJ2-5, with D perhaps matching TRBD2 (6 bases). V was clipped by 2 bases and J by 3 bases, with 8 bases between them. CDR1 is SGHNT, CDR2 YYREEE, per germline (reference sequence). There are 13 residues in the CDR3. CDR3 sequence (DNA): TGTGCCAGCAGCTTTTCGGGGGAAGAGACCCAGTACTTC. Translation: CASSFSGEETQYF.

The chain combines TRBV12-3 or TRBV12-4 with TRBJ1-5; tentatively, D is TRBD1 (5 bases). This CDR3 comprises 13 residues. Between the trimmed V and J ends, which lost 6 bases and 6 bases, there was a span of 12 bases. CDR3 DNA: TGTGCCAGCAGGGGGGGATTGGGTCAGCCCCAGCATTTT. Protein sequence: CASRGGLGQPQHF.

The rearrangement joins TRBV6-5 to TRBJ2-7; D unclear. This CDR3 is 14 amino acids long. Trimming took off 4 bases at V and 6 bases at J, with 16 bases between the two ends. Germline loops: CDR1 MNHEY, CDR2 SVGAGI. The CDR3 reads CASSSPGLFGEQYF. The CDR3 coding sequence is TGTGCCAGCAGTTCCCCAGGTCTCTTCGGCGAGCAGTACTTC.

Note on this clone: At one end, the junction sequence differs from germline, possibly due to a read error. CDR3 nucleotides: TGTGCTAGCAGCCGACAGGTACAAGAGACCCAGTACTTC. Its translation: CASSRQVQETQYF. The V call is TRBV7-7, the J call TRBJ2-5; possible D gene TRBD1, 6 bases. CDR1 is SSHAT and CDR2 is FNYEAQ in the germline V gene (reference sequence). This CDR3 is built from 13 residues.

V usage is TRBV10-3 and J usage is TRBJ1-5, with 8 bases matching TRBD1. In germline, CDR1 is ENHRY, CDR2 SYGVKD. V was clipped by 1 base and J by 5 bases; unmatched bases: 1. This CDR3 contains 14 residues. The CDR3 coding sequence is TGTGCCATCAGTGAGTACAGGGGGGATCAGCCCCAGCATTTT. Protein: CAISEYRGDQPQHF.

V usage is TRBV29-1 and J usage is TRBJ1-4; D is uncertain. The ends were cut back, 8 bases at V and 8 bases at J, with 12 bases in the middle. CDR3 size: 11 residues. Germline V gene data show CDR1 as SQVTM and CDR2 as ANQGSEA. CDR3 nucleotide sequence: TGCAGCTCCGGGAATGGGGAAAAACTGTTTTTT. Translated, it gives CSSGNGEKLFF.

The CDR3, as DNA: TGTGCCAGCAGCCAAGATTGGTGGACAGGGGACACTGAAGCTTTCTTT. Protein product: CASSQDWWTGDTEAFF. J is TRBJ1-1 and V is TRBV3-1 (or the pseudogene TRBV3-2), with 9 bases aligning to TRBD1. This CDR3 spans 16 amino acids. With V trimmed by 0 bases and J by 3 bases, 5 bases remained unmatched. Germline CDR1 and CDR2: LGHDT and YNNKEL (reference sequence).

The chain couples TRBV27 to TRBJ2-7; 12 bases fit TRBD1. Looked up from germline, CDR1 is MNHEY and CDR2 is SMNVEV (reference sequence). CDR3 length equals 16 residues. Trimming cost V 6 bases and J 4 bases; bases outside gene matches: 10. CDR3 amino acids: CASSLLPGQGAYEQYF. The CDR3 nucleotides are TGTGCCAGCAGCCTCCTACCGGGACAGGGGGCTTACGAGCAGTACTTC.

In its sample, this clone was seen a few times. The gene calls are TRBV24-1 and TRBJ1-1; 7 bases agree with TRBD1. CDR1 and CDR2 (germline): KGHDR, SFDVKD. V shed 3 bases and J 11 bases; nucleotides not matched to a gene: 11. The CDR3 is 14 residues long. CDR3 sequence (DNA): TGTGCCACCAGTGATACTCGGACAGGTGTGTTCGCTTTCTTT. This gives the protein CATSDTRTGVFAFF.

Only one count was recorded for this clone. The chain joins TRBV9 to TRBJ1-2; a possible D gene is TRBD1 (6 bases). Per germline, CDR1 SGDLS and CDR2 YYNGEE. The CDR3 covers 16 residues. V was clipped by 0 bases and J by 5 bases, with 17 bases between them. CDR3 in DNA: TGTGCCAGCAGCGTAGCCTCCTACAGGGATGGATATGGCTACACCTTC. Encoded protein: CASSVASYRDGYGYTF. Drawing the rest from reference TRBV9 and TRBJ1-2, the complete variable domain is DSGVTQTPKHLITATGQRVTLRCSPRSGDLSVYWYQQSLDQGLQFLIQYYNGEERAKGNILERFSAQQFPDLHSELNLSSLELGDSALYFCASSVASYRDGYGYTFGSGTRLTVV.

The chain carries TRBV6-5 and TRBJ1-2, with a possible D match to TRBD1 (6 bases). The germline V gene has CDR1 MNHEY and CDR2 SVGAGI. Between the trimmed V and J ends, which lost 5 bases and 7 bases, there was a span of 14 bases. There are 13 residues in the CDR3. The chain's CDR3 is CASSPPGARGYTF. Here the CDR3 DNA reads TGTGCCAGCAGTCCCCCAGGGGCGCGTGGCTACACCTTC.

The chain couples TRBV27 to TRBJ1-1; 7 nucleotides align to TRBD1. The CDR3 runs to 13 residues. V lost 6 bases to trimming and J lost 6 bases; unmatched junction nucleotides: 7. Germline loops: CDR1 MNHEY, CDR2 SMNVEV (reference sequence). For the CDR3, the DNA is TGTGCCAGCAGCACCCTCCAGGGGGCTGAAGCTTTCTTT. Translating gives CASSTLQGAEAFF.

This rearrangement joins TRBV15 to TRBJ1-1; a weak D match, TRBD1 (5 bases). Germline assignment: CDR1 LNHNV and CDR2 YYDKDF (reference sequence). Trimming took off 0 bases at V and 2 bases at J, with 16 bases between the two ends. The CDR3 runs 17 residues. The CDR3 here is CATSREEGRAGNTEAFF. The CDR3 region has the DNA TGTGCCACCAGCAGAGAGGAGGGGAGGGCGGGAAACACTGAAGCTTTCTTT.